The clone carrying this T cell receptor beta chain was picked up many times. Its antigen is undetermined. Germline-derived CDR1 and CDR2 are SGHRS and YFSETQ. The CDR3 length is 15 residues. The germline V and J ends were trimmed by 0 bases and 3 bases, with 11 bases remaining between them. The data belong to a study of T-cell memory formation after mild COVID-19. A single record per CDR3 protein comes from TCRdb applying MiXCR to the 5' RACE reads. The profile shows 280,000 or so distinct CDR3 sequences, roughly 8.2% of them singletons. Study-level points and caveats: Clones shrinking between day 15 and 85 showed a balanced CD4/CD8 split, and those that grew later tilted toward CD4+. Pre-infection memory harbored some responding clones, suggesting cross-reactive memory joined.

The specimen was PBMCs or a T cell subset sorted from them (not recorded which). The chain recombines TRBV5-1 with TRBJ2-3; perhaps TRBD2 as D (5 bases). The source is a young man who had mild COVID-19 (a few samples of this study predate the infection). Cell type and time point are not known. CDR3 residues: CASSLGGGSTDTQYF. CDR3 in DNA: TGCGCCAGCAGCTTGGGTGGAGGATCGACAGATACGCAGTATTTT.